Sequencing of this T cell receptor beta chain was carried out in a study of T cell responses to AZD1222 COVID-19 vaccine. Clones were read by immunoSEQ multiplex PCR, and TCRdb kept only the in-frame ones, dropping some. This table holds 140,000 or so clones, around 90% found once. This clone has only one observation. No antigen is known for it. Pooled in the analysis were second doses at about 4 or about 12 weeks. Points from the study as a whole: Only after the peak T cell response were repertoires sampled. Clonal diversity was possibly underestimated; the donors were predominantly white British and more often female.

Sequencing was performed on peripheral blood, taken 28 days after the second AZD1222 dose. The sequence was collected from an adult who received the AZD1222 COVID-19 vaccine.

CDR3 bases: TGTGCCAGTCGGACCGCGGGAGATACGCAGTATTTT. It yields the protein CASRTAGDTQYF. This rearrangement joins TRBV19 to TRBJ2-3, with TRBD2 as a possible D gene (5 bases). The V and J ends lost 8 bases and 5 bases respectively, with 11 bases between them. Germline V gene sequence: CDR1 LNHDA, CDR2 SQIVND (reference sequence). The CDR3 loop spans 12 amino acids. The variable domain in full, completed from reference TRBV19 and TRBJ2-3, reads DGGITQSPKYLFRKEGQNVTLSCEQNLNHDAMYWYRQDPGQGLRLIYYSQIVNDFQKGDIAEGYSVSREKKESFPLTVTSAQKNPTAFYLCASRTAGDTQYFGPGTRLTVL.